Listed here is a single T cell receptor (beta chain). Antigen specificity is unknown. Germline V gene sequence: CDR1 SQVTM, CDR2 ANQGSEA. V gave up 4 bases and J gave up 1 base, with 11 bases separating them. This CDR3 region has 14 residues. CD45RO-negative, CCR7-selected cells formed the naive CD8 fraction, which excluded terminally differentiated effector memory CD45RA+ cells. Produced via immunoSEQ multiplex PCR; TCRdb's table is partial and in-frame only. The sample holds about 2 million clones, approximately 94% seen once. This record belongs to a study of shared clonotypes between healthy human individuals. For the study at large: Serving as donors were a couple of women and a few men, whose ages spanned 18 to 49.

General study findings and limits: What naive subsets generally showed was a larger estimated richness than memory subsets showed. Only blood was sampled; tissue repertoires likely differ. Depth was large, yet rarefaction showed that sorted-subset sequencing was incomplete.

The rearrangement joins TRBV29-1 to TRBJ2-1; D remains ambiguous. The sequence came from a man younger than 35 in good health. Sequenced sample: naive CD8+ T cells sorted from blood. CDR3 bases: TGCAGCGTTGTTTTCGCTGGTTCCTACAATGAGCAGTTCTTC. Amino acid sequence: CSVVFAGSYNEQFF.